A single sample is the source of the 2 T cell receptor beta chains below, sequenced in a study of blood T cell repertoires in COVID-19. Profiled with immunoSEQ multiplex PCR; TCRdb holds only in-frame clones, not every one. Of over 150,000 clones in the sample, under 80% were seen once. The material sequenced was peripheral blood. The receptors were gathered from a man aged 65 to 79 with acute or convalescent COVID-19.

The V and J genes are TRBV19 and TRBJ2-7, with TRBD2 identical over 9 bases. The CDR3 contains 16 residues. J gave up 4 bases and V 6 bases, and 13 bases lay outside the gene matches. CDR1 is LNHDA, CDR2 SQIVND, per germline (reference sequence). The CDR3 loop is CASSDEGSSGGYEQYF. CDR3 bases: TGTGCCAGTAGCGATGAAGGGAGTAGCGGGGGTTACGAGCAGTACTTC.

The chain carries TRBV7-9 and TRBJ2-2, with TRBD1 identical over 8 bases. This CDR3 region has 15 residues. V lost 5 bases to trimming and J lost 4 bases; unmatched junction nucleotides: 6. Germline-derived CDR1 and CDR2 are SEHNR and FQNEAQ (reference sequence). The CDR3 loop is CASSPGQGVTGELFF. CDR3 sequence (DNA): TGTGCCAGCAGCCCAGGACAGGGTGTCACCGGGGAGCTGTTTTTT.